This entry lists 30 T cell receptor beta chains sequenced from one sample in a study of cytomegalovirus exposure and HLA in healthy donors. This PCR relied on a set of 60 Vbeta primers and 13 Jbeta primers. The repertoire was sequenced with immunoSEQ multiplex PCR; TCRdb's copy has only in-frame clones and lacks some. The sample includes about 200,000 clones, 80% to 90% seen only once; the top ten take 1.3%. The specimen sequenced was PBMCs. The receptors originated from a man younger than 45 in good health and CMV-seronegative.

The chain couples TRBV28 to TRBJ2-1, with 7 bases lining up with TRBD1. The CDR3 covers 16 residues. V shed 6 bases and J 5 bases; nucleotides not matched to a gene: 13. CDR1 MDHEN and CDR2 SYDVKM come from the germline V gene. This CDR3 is CASSPPKGAGNNEQFF. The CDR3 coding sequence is TGTGCCAGCAGCCCCCCCAAGGGGGCCGGGAACAATGAGCAGTTCTTC.

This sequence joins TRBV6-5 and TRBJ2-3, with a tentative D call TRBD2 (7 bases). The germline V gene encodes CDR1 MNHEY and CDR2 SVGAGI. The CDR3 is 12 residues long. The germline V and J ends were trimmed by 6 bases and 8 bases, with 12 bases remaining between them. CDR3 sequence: CASRSRGATQYF. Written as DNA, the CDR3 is TGTGCCAGCAGGTCTCGGGGGGCTACGCAGTATTTT.

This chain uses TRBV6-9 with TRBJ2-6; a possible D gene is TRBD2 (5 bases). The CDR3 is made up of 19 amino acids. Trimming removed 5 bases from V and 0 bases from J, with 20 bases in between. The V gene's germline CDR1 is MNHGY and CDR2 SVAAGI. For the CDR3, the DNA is TGTGCCAGCAGTCTCCCCCCGGGATTTAGTGACTCTGGGGCCAACGTCCTGACTTTC. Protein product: CASSLPPGFSDSGANVLTF.

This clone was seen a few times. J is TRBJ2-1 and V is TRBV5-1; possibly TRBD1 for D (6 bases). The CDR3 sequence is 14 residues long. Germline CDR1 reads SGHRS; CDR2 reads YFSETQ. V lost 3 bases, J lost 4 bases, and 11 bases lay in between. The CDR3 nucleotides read TGCGCCAGCAGCTCCGGGACATCGTACAATGAGCAGTTCTTC. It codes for CASSSGTSYNEQFF.

The CDR3 region is CASSLEQEISNYGYTF. The CDR3 DNA reads as TGTGCCAGCAGCTTAGAGCAGGAAATAAGTAACTATGGCTACACCTTC. This chain joins TRBV7-2 and TRBJ1-2, with D unresolved. The CDR3 is 16 residues long. The germline V and J ends were trimmed by 1 base and 1 base, with 13 bases remaining between them. Per the germline V gene, CDR1 is SGHTA and CDR2 is FQGNSA.

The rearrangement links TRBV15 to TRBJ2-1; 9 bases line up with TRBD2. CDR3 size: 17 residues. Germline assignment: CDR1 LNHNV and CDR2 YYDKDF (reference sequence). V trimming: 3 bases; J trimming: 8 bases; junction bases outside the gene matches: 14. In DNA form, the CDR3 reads TGTGCCACCAGCAGGGGGGAATTAACTAGCGGGTACTATGAGCAGTTCTTC. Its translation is CATSRGELTSGYYEQFF.

CDR3 in amino acids: CASSWRTGATYEQYF. Here the CDR3 DNA reads TGTGCCAGCAGCTGGAGGACAGGGGCGACCTACGAGCAGTACTTC. The chain recombines TRBV11-1 with TRBJ2-7, with 9 nucleotides matching TRBD1. This CDR3 region has 15 residues. Germline V lookup: CDR1 SGHAT, CDR2 FQDESV (reference sequence). J gave up 2 bases and V 4 bases, and 6 bases lay outside the gene matches.

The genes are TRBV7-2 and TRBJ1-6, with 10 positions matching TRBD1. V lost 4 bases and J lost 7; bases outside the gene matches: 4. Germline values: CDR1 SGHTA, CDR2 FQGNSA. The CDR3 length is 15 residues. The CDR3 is CASSSLGQGNSPLHF. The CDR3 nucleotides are TGTGCCAGCAGCTCCTTGGGACAGGGGAATTCACCCCTCCACTTT.

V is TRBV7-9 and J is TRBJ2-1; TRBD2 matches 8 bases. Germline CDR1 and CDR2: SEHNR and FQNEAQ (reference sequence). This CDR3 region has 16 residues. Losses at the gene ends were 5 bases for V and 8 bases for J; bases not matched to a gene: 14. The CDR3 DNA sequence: TGTGCCAGCAGCCCGAGGTCGGGACTAGTGGACCATGAGCAGTTCTTC. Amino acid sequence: CASSPRSGLVDHEQFF.

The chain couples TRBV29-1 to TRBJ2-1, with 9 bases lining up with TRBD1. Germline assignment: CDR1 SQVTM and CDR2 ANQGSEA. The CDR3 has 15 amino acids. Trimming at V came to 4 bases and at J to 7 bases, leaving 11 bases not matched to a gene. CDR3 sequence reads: CSVALRDRARNEQFF. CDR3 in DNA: TGCAGCGTTGCCCTTCGGGACAGGGCTAGGAATGAGCAGTTCTTC.

CDR3 sequence: CASSQEVAGIGQPQHF. CDR3 nucleotides: TGCGCCAGCAGCCAAGAAGTTGCAGGGATCGGGCAGCCCCAGCATTTT. The rearrangement uses TRBV4-1 and TRBJ1-5; D might be TRBD1 (5 bases). The V gene lost 0 bases and the J gene lost 7 bases, with 16 bases spanning the gap. The CDR3 contains 16 residues. The germline V gene encodes CDR1 MGHRA and CDR2 YSYEKL.

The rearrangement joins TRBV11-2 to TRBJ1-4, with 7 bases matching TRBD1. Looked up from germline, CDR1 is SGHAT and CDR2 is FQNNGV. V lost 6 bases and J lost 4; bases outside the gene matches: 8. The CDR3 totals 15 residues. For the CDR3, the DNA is TGTGCCAGCAGTTGGGGACAGACTTATAATGAAAAACTGTTTTTT. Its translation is CASSWGQTYNEKLFF.

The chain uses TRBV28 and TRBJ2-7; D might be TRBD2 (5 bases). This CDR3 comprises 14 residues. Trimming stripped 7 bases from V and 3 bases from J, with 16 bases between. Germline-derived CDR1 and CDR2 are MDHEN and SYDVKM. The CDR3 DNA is TGTGCCAGCACCCGCGGAGGTGGCGGCTACGAGCAGTACTTC. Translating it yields CASTRGGGGYEQYF.

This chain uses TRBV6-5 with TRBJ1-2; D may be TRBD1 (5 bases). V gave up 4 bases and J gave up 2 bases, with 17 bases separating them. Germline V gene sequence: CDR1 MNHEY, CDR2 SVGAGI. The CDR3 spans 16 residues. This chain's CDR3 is CASSFLGTRLNYGYTF. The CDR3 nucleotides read TGTGCCAGCAGTTTTCTTGGGACTCGCCTAAACTATGGCTACACCTTC.

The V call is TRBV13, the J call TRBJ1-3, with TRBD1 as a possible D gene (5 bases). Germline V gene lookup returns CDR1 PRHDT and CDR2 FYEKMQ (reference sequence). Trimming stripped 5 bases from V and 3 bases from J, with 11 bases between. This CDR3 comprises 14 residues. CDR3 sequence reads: CASSTWTYGNTIYF. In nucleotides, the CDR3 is TGTGCCAGCAGCACATGGACATATGGAAACACCATATATTTT.

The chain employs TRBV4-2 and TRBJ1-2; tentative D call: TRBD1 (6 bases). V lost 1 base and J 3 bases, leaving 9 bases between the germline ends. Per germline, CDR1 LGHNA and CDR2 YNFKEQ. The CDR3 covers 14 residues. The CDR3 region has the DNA TGTGCCAGCAGCCAAGGGGGGCTAGACTATGGCTACACCTTC. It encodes CASSQGGLDYGYTF.

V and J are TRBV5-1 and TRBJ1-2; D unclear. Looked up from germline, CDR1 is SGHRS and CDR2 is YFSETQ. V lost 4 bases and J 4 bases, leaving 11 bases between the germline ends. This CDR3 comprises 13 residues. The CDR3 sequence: CASSQDSTYGYTF. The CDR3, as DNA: TGCGCCAGCAGCCAAGACTCCACCTATGGCTACACCTTC.

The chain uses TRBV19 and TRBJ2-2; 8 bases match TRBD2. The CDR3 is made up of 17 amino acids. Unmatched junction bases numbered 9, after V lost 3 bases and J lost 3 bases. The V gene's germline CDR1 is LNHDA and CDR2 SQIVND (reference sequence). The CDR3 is CASSIPLGLAHTGELFF. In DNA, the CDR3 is TGTGCCAGTAGTATTCCCCTCGGACTAGCCCACACCGGGGAGCTGTTTTTT. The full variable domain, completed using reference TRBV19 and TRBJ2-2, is DGGITQSPKYLFRKEGQNVTLSCEQNLNHDAMYWYRQDPGQGLRLIYYSQIVNDFQKGDIAEGYSVSREKKESFPLTVTSAQKNPTAFYLCASSIPLGLAHTGELFFGEGSRLTVL.

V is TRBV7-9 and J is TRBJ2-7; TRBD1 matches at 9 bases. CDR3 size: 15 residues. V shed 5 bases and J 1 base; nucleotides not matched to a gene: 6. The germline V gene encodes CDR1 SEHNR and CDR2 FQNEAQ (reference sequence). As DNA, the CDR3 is TGTGCCAGCAGCGCCGGGACAGGGCGATCCTACGAGCAGTACTTC. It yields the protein CASSAGTGRSYEQYF.

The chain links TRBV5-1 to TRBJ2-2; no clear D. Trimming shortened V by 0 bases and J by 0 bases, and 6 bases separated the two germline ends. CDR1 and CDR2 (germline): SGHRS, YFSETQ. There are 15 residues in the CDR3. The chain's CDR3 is CASSLEHPNTGELFF. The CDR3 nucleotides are TGCGCCAGCAGCTTGGAACACCCGAACACCGGGGAGCTGTTTTTT.

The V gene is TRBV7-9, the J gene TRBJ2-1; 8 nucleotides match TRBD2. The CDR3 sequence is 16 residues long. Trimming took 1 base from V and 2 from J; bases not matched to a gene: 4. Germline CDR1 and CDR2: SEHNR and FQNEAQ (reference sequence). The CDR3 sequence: CASSLVQRGTYNEQFF. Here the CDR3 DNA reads TGTGCCAGCAGCTTAGTACAGCGGGGGACCTACAATGAGCAGTTCTTC.

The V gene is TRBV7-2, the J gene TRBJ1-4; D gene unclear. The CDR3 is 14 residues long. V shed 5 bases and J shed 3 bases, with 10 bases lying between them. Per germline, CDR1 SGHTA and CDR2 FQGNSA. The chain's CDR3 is CASSLLSPNEKLFF. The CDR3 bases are TGTGCCAGCAGCCTCCTATCCCCTAATGAAAAACTGTTTTTT.

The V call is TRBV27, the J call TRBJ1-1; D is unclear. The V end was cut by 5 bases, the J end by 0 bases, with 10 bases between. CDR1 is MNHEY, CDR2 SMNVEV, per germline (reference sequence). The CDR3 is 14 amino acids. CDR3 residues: CASSAVRMNTEAFF. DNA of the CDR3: TGTGCCAGCAGTGCAGTCCGAATGAACACTGAAGCTTTCTTT.

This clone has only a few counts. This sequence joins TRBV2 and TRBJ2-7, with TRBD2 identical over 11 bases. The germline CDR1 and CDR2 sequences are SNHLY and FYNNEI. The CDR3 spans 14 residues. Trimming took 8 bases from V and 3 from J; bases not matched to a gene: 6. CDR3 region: CASQGTSGNYEQYF. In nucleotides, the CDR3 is TGTGCCAGCCAGGGGACTAGCGGAAACTACGAGCAGTACTTC.

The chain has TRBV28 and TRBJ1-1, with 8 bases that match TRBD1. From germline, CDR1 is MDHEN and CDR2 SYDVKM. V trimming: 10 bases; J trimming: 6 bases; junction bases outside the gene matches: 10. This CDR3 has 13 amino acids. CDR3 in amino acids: CATYQGALAEAFF. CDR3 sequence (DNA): TGTGCCACTTACCAGGGGGCCCTGGCTGAAGCTTTCTTT. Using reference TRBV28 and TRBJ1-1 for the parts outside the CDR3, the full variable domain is DVKVTQSSRYLVKRTGEKVFLECVQDMDHENMFWYRQDPGLGLRLIYFSYDVKMKEKGDIPEGYSVSREKKERFSLILESASTNQTSMYLCATYQGALAEAFFGQGTRLTVV.

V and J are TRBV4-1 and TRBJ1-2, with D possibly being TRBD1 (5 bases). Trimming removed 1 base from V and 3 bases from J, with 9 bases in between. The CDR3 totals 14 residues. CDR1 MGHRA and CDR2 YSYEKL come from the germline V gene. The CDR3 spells CASSQALQDYGYTF. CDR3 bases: TGCGCCAGCAGCCAAGCTTTACAGGACTATGGCTACACCTTC.

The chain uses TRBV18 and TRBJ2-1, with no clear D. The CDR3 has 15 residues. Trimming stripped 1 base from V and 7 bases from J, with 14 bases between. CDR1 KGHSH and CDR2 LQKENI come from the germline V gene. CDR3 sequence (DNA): TGTGCCAGCTCACCACTGAGTAGTGAACCTAATGAGCAGTTCTTC. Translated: CASSPLSSEPNEQFF.

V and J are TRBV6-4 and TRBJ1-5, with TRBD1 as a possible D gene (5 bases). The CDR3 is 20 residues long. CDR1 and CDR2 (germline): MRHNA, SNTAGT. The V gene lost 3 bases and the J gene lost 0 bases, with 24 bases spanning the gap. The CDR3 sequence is CASSDFLGYDSEYSNQPQHF. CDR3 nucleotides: TGTGCCAGCAGTGATTTCCTTGGTTATGACAGCGAGTATAGCAATCAGCCCCAGCATTTT.

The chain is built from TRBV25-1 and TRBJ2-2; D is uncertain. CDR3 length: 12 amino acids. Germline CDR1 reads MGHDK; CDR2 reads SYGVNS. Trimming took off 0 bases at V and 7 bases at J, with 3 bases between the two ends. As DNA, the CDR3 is TGTGCCAGCAGTGAATATTACGGGGAGCTGTTTTTT. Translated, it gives CASSEYYGELFF.

In DNA form, the CDR3 reads TGTGCCAGCAGTGAAGTGCGAGGATATGTCTCTGGAAACACCATATATTTT. Its translation: CASSEVRGYVSGNTIYF. This chain joins TRBV2 and TRBJ1-3; D is unclear. Trimming removed 1 base at V and 0 bases at J, with 13 bases between. Germline V CDR1 and CDR2: SNHLY, FYNNEI. The CDR3 consists of 17 residues.